What follows is one T cell receptor (beta chain) and its context. Its antigen specificity is not known. The sample holds no much larger clone one base away, and base qualities are not on file. This record comes from a study of beta chain features in type 1 diabetes (dated 2018 in TCRdb). Regarding the complete study: No differences in mean age, gender distribution, total cell number or subset yield were found between patients and healthy donors. Naive and central memory subsets were obtained from all 30 or so donors, but regulatory and stem cell-like memory subsets were isolated from only 8 patients and about 8 healthy donors. The study compared the TCRB repertoires of sorted circulating CD4+ T cell subsets in recently diagnosed type 1 diabetes patients with those in matched healthy donors. Across all samples, approximately 98,000,000 sorted cells were examined, and cell number per subset correlated strongly with RNA yield. Broad study findings and their caveats: Because small numbers of individuals were included in the HLA sub-analyses, any influence of HLA type on TCRB rearrangement was left unresolved. The naive, central memory and regulatory TCRB repertoires appeared to resemble one another more closely among patients than among healthy donors. In all four CD4+ subsets, TCRB CDR3 length was moderately but significantly shorter in type 1 diabetes patients. Shorter templates might have been favored by PCR, but patient and control samples were amplified and corrected together, so both groups would have been affected equally by any skew. Because cDNA was sequenced instead of genomic DNA, highly expressing activated cells could be over-represented, though the groups showed no difference in activation or CD3 levels. At VDJ recombination sites, type 1 diabetes patients had fewer insertions and more deleted nucleotides, which implies abnormalities in thymic rearrangement.

Each donor gave one peripheral blood draw, roughly 0.11 L on average, collected into heparinised tubes. A BD FACSAria II and a panel including CD45RO, CCR7, CD25, CD127, CD95 and CD27 were used to sort naive, central memory, regulatory and stem cell-like memory CD4+ T cells. Every sorted population had a purity above 95%. PBMCs were isolated immediately by Lymphoprep density gradient centrifugation and stained directly without culture. So that batch effects would be minimized, each experiment stained and sorted samples in pairs, pairing one healthy donor with one patient. Trimming takes 5 bases off V and 5 bases off J; junction bases not matched to a gene: 4. The CDR3 holds 13 amino acids from the cysteine to the phenylalanine. Only the CDR3 DNA stays, 39 bases, in frame from base 1. Reading the germline V gene gives CDR1 SQVTM and CDR2 ANQGSEA. The High Capacity cDNA Reverse Transcription Kit was used to reverse transcribe all of the isolated RNA, meaning that expressed TCRB transcripts were what got sequenced. Naive, central memory and regulatory T cell samples underwent deep immunoSEQ sequencing, averaging about 3.3 million total reads per sample. Sorted cells were lysed in RLT buffer and RNA was extracted with DNase-treated RNeasy Micro or Mini kits, depending on cell number. Each cell subset was processed on its own to prevent cross-contamination, while patient and healthy donor samples were processed together. Using the immunoSEQ multiplex PCR, TCRB sequences were amplified from cDNA into 87-bp fragments spanning the CDR3 region. Amplicons were sequenced on the Illumina HiSeq platform. On the study's bioinformatics: Synthetic template baselines were used to correct PCR bias computationally, reads within Hamming distance 2 were collapsed, and singletons that could not be merged were discarded. Reads were aligned against IMGT so that V, D and J genes, CDR3 length and insertions or deletions at six rearrangement sites could be assigned. Clonotype counts were normalized to sorted cell number within each subset before computing true diversity and Gini coefficients with the tcR R package. Repertoire sharing was quantified using the overlap coefficient calculated on TCRB nucleotide sequences. Out-of-frame TCRB sequences from naive cells were analyzed to stand in for the pre-selection repertoire. The source is immuneACCESS, and TCRdb retained only in-frame sequences with V and J called. Part of the clones is not carried over; for the studies checked, unresolved V genes explain less than half of this, and the remainder is unexplained. That table gives V, J and clone size, and the DNA gave D and trimming. Within this sample are fewer than 900,000 clones, with around a sixth of them counted one time only. 0.023% of the sample lies in the top ten.

The sequence came from a woman aged 18-29 years in good health. This sequence uses TRBV29-1 and TRBJ2-3, and 10 junction bases match TRBD2. Sequenced input: naive CD4+ T cells from blood. Interpreted using the paper, the cell subset or site label stands for: true naive CD4+ T cells. The DNA sequence is TGCAGCGTTTCTAGCGGGAGTAAAGATACGCAGTATTTT. This is translated as CSVSSGSKDTQYF.